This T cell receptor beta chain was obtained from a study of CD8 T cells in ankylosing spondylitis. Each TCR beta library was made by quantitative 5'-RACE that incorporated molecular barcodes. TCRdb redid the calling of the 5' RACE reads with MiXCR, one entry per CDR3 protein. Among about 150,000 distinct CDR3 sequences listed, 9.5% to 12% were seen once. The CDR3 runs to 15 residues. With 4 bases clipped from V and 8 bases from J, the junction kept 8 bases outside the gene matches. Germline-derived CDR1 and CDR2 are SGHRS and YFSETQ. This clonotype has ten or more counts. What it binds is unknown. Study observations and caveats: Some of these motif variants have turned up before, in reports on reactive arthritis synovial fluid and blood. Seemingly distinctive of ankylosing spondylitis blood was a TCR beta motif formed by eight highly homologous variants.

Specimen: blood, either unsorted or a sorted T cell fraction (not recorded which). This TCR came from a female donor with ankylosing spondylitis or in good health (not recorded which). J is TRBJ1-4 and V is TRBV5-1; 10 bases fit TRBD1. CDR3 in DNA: TGCGCCAGCAGCCTCGCGACAGGGGGCGGAGAAAAACTGTTTTTT. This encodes CASSLATGGGEKLFF.